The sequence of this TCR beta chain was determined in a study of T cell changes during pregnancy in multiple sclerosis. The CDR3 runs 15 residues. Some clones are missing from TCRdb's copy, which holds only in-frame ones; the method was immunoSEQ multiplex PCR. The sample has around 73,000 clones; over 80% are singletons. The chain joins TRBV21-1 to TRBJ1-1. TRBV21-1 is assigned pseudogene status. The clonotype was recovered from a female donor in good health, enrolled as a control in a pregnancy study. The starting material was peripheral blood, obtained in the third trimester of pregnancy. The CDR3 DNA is TGTGCCAGCAGCAAAATAGTTCGGGGGGCCCCTGAAGCTTTCTTT. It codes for CASSKIVRGAPEAFF.